This TCR beta chain comes out of a study of T cell responses to AZD1222 COVID-19 vaccine. Regarding the study as a whole: Regions 160-218 and 743-854 held dominance among vaccine-associated CD4 TCRs, which spanned spike.

In the case of this clone: Its antigen is unidentified.

The CDR3 has 15 residues. Per germline, CDR1 KGHSH and CDR2 LQKENI. The V end was cut by 2 bases, the J end by 3 bases, with 13 bases between. Libraries were prepared by immunoSEQ multiplex PCR; TCRdb keeps only in-frame clonotypes and omits some of them. The sample includes approximately 70,000 clones, 70% to 90% of them seen just once. The material sequenced was peripheral blood, taken on day 0 of AZD1222 vaccination. The sequence was collected from an adult in good health. V is TRBV18 and J is TRBJ1-1; D ambiguous. The CDR3 region is CASSPYEAEDTEAFF. CDR3 DNA: TGTGCCAGCTCACCATATGAGGCTGAAGACACTGAAGCTTTCTTT.